This T cell receptor beta chain is drawn from a study of glioma-infiltrating T cells after dendritic cell vaccination. About the study: Dendritic cell vaccine was injected intradermally three times, biweekly. General observations from the study: Only a small number of patients had complete blood and tumor samples.

Germline V gene data show CDR1 as LGHNA and CDR2 as YSLEER. The CDR3 has 15 amino acids. J lost 3 bases, V lost 1 base, and 5 bases had no gene match. Only patients with spare fresh-frozen tumor and over two years of follow-up were included. This clone was observed a few times. No antigen is known for it. Amplification used 60 V beta primers and 13 J beta primers. The method was immunoSEQ multiplex PCR; TCRdb's version includes in-frame clones alone and lacks a portion of them. The sample shows tens of thousands of clones, about nine tenths of them seen only once. The sequence was obtained from a human donor with glioblastoma. This rearrangement joins TRBV4-3 to TRBJ2-7; 8 nucleotides agree with TRBD2. This material consisted of blood, taken before dendritic cell vaccination. CDR3 in DNA: TGCGCCAGCAGCCAAGTGGTAGCGGGGAACTACGAGCAGTACTTC. This translates into CASSQVVAGNYEQYF.